The rows below give T cell receptor beta chains drawn from one sample of a study of T cells in Graves' hyperthyroidism and ophthalmopathy. One entry per CDR3 protein results from TCRdb running MiXCR on the multiplex PCR reads. The table records 490,000 or so distinct CDR3 sequences, 20% of them present only once. Sequenced input: blood. The receptors were sampled from a man aged 40-49 years with Graves' ophthalmopathy. CDR3s include the opening cysteine and the closing phenylalanine or tryptophan. The D gene is left open where the match is weak. Some rows mark clone size as missing; the rest say once, few, many or name a class of expanded clone.

>TRBV24-1|TRBD2|.|TRBJ2-7
CATSDLNEGGSSYEQYF
TGTGCCACCAGTGACCTCAATGAGGGAGGGAGCTCCTACGAGCAGTACTTC
>TRBV10-3|TRBD1|many|TRBJ1-2
CAISRQGSNYGYTF
TGTGCCATCAGCCGACAGGGCTCTAACTATGGCTACACCTTC
>TRBV10-3|TRBD1|.|TRBJ2-3
CATQGQGVPDTQYF
TGTGCCACCCAGGGACAGGGGGTCCCAGATACGCAGTATTTT
>TRBV18|.|many|TRBJ1-2
CASSPLPRINYGYTF
TGTGCCAGCTCACCACTTCCCAGGATTAACTATGGCTACACCTTC
>TRBV20-1|.|.|TRBJ2-7
CSARSPTSAYEQYF
TGCAGTGCTAGAAGCCCCACCTCTGCCTACGAGCAGTACTTC
>TRBV7-2|.|many|TRBJ2-3
CASSLESWSTDTQYF
TGTGCCAGCAGCTTAGAGAGTTGGTCCACAGATACGCAGTATTTT
>TRBV12-3/TRBV12-4|TRBD1|.|TRBJ1-3
CASSLTGAPGNTIYF
TGTGCCAGCAGTTTAACAGGGGCGCCTGGAAACACCATATATTTT
>TRBV7-2|.|many|TRBJ2-2
CASSLRSGNTGELFF
TGTGCCAGCAGCTTACGATCGGGGAACACCGGGGAGCTGTTTTTT
>TRBV7-6|.|.|TRBJ2-2
CASSSINRGGSNTGELFF
TGTGCCAGCAGCTCAATTAATCGGGGCGGTTCGAACACCGGGGAGCTGTTTTTT
>TRBV28|TRBD1|few|TRBJ1-1
CASSFAGGRVYTEAFF
TGTGCCAGCAGTTTCGCAGGGGGCAGGGTGTACACTGAAGCTTTCTTT
>TRBV12-3/TRBV12-4|.|.|TRBJ1-2
CASSRQKTNYGYTF
TGTGCCAGCAGTCGACAGAAAACTAACTATGGCTACACCTTC
>TRBV7-9|.|many|TRBJ1-1
CASSLAPANTEAFF
TGTGCCAGCAGCTTAGCCCCAGCTAACACTGAAGCTTTCTTT
>TRBV12-5|.|.|TRBJ1-1
CASAFPGARAEAFF
TGTGCTAGTGCCTTTCCGGGGGCGCGGGCTGAAGCTTTCTTT
>TRBV6-5|.|once|TRBJ2-5
CASSYSLGQVQETQYF
TGTGCCAGCAGTTACTCGCTTGGGCAGGTACAAGAGACCCAGTACTTC
>TRBV6-1|.|.|TRBJ1-1
CASSKREGAYTEAFF
TGTGCCAGCAGCAAAAGGGAGGGAGCGTACACTGAAGCTTTCTTT
>TRBV29-1|.|few|TRBJ2-5
CSVDESLDSPKTQYF
TGCAGCGTTGATGAGTCCCTAGATTCGCCAAAGACCCAGTACTTC
>TRBV29-1|.|.|TRBJ1-3
CSVKGSGNTIYF
TGCAGCGTTAAGGGGTCTGGAAACACCATATATTTT
>TRBV7-8|.|many|TRBJ2-5
CASSLRPRPGETQYF
TGTGCCAGCAGCTTGAGGCCTAGGCCGGGGGAGACCCAGTACTTC
>TRBV12-3/TRBV12-4|.|many|TRBJ1-2
CASSLSAYGYTF
TGTGCCAGCAGTTTATCTGCTTATGGCTACACCTTC
>TRBV2|.|.|TRBJ1-6
CASGLNSPLHF
TGTGCCAGCGGGCTAAATTCACCCCTCCACTTT
>TRBV6-7|.|.|TRBJ1-3
CASPPGKFAGNTIYF
TGTGCCAGCCCCCCAGGGAAGTTTGCGGGAAACACCATATATTTT
>TRBV30|TRBD2|few|TRBJ2-1
CAWNPGTSGNEQFF
TGTGCCTGGAATCCCGGGACTAGCGGGAATGAGCAGTTCTTC
>TRBV6-1|TRBD1|.|TRBJ2-4
CASSSGTGVIAKNIQYF
TGTGCCAGCAGCTCCGGGACAGGGGTAATAGCCAAAAACATTCAGTACTTC
>TRBV4-1|.|.|TRBJ1-4
CASSQPPGEKLFF
TGCGCCAGCAGCCAACCCCCAGGGGAAAAACTGTTTTTT
>TRBV3-1|.|many|TRBJ1-1
CASSQDSGGYTEAFF
TGTGCCAGCAGCCAAGATTCGGGGGGCTACACTGAAGCTTTCTTT
>TRBV7-9|TRBD1|many|TRBJ2-7
CASSLATGQGTYEQYF
TGTGCCAGCAGCTTAGCGACGGGACAGGGCACCTACGAGCAGTACTTC
>TRBV7-3|TRBD2|.|TRBJ2-2
CASSKSPTSGRKTGELFF
TGTGCCAGCAGCAAGAGCCCAACTAGCGGGAGAAAGACCGGGGAGCTGTTTTTT
>TRBV28|.|few|TRBJ1-4
CASSGGGRGASEKLFF
TGTGCCAGCAGCGGGGGGGGTCGGGGGGCAAGTGAAAAACTGTTTTTT
>TRBV11-2|.|many|TRBJ1-5
CASSSSFNQPQHF
TGTGCCAGCAGCTCTAGCTTCAATCAGCCCCAGCATTTT
>TRBV6-1|TRBD2|many|TRBJ2-7
CASSSETSGVPAYEQYF
TGTGCCAGCAGTTCGGAGACTAGCGGGGTTCCCGCCTACGAGCAGTACTTC
>TRBV18|.|many|TRBJ2-7
CASSPPARDDEQYF
TGTGCCAGCTCACCACCGGCCAGGGACGACGAGCAGTACTTC
>TRBV7-8|.|.|TRBJ2-6
CASSYDVNPTGANVLTF
TGTGCCAGCAGCTACGACGTTAACCCCACTGGGGCCAACGTCCTGACTTTC
>TRBV6-1|.|many|TRBJ2-5
CASTPPWGSGETQYF
TGTGCCAGCACCCCCCCATGGGGATCAGGGGAGACCCAGTACTTC
>TRBV7-8|TRBD2|many|TRBJ2-3
CASSPSVGLVQGTDTQYF
TGTGCCAGCAGCCCTAGTGTGGGACTAGTGCAAGGCACAGATACGCAGTATTTT
>TRBV27|TRBD1|few|TRBJ2-7
CASSVGQGIGEQYF
TGTGCCAGCAGTGTGGGACAGGGGATAGGCGAGCAGTACTTC
>TRBV7-6|TRBD1|many|TRBJ2-3
CASSSGQAASTDTQYF
TGTGCCAGCAGCTCTGGACAGGCCGCTAGCACAGATACGCAGTATTTT
>TRBV30|TRBD2|once|TRBJ2-5
CAWGRLISGGTQYF
TGTGCCTGGGGGAGGCTCATTTCGGGAGGGACCCAGTACTTC
>TRBV7-2|TRBD1|.|TRBJ1-2
CASSPIGLGQGASYGYTF
TGTGCCAGCAGCCCCATTGGTCTGGGACAGGGGGCGAGCTATGGCTACACCTTC
>TRBV7-9|TRBD1|few|TRBJ1-5
CASSNKGRGIQPQHF
TGTGCCAGCAGCAATAAGGGCAGGGGGATTCAGCCCCAGCATTTT
>TRBV5-1|TRBD2|many|TRBJ2-1
CASSRRGGQHSYNEQFF
TGCGCCAGCAGCCGGCGGGGAGGGCAGCACTCCTACAATGAGCAGTTCTTC
>TRBV20-1|.|many|TRBJ1-1
CSVREGQMGTEAFF
TGCAGTGTCAGAGAGGGCCAGATGGGCACTGAAGCTTTCTTT
>TRBV29-1|TRBD1|.|TRBJ1-2
CSVDSGTGNIGYTF
TGCAGCGTTGATTCCGGGACAGGGAATATAGGCTACACCTTC
>TRBV6-1|.|.|TRBJ2-7
CASSGPGPQSYEQYF
TGTGCCAGCAGTGGACCGGGACCCCAGTCCTACGAGCAGTACTTC
>TRBV9|.|few|TRBJ2-5
CASSPKQGTQETQYF
TGTGCCAGCAGCCCCAAACAGGGAACCCAAGAGACCCAGTACTTC
>TRBV28|TRBD1|.|TRBJ1-6
CATRDSGTGGSPLHF
TGTGCCACACGAGACTCCGGGACAGGGGGTTCACCCCTCCACTTT
>TRBV12-3/TRBV12-4|TRBD2|few|TRBJ2-7
CASSFDLAGSYEQYF
TGTGCCAGCAGTTTTGATCTAGCGGGGTCCTACGAGCAGTACTTC
>TRBV5-8|TRBD1|few|TRBJ2-7
CASSYDRGGGQYF
TGTGCCAGCAGTTACGACAGGGGAGGAGGGCAGTACTTC
>TRBV24-1|.|.|TRBJ2-2
CATSDRQDYTGELFF
TGTGCCACCAGTGATAGACAGGATTACACCGGGGAGCTGTTTTTT
>TRBV9|.|.|TRBJ2-5
CASSGATEQETQYF
TGTGCCAGCAGCGGGGCGACAGAACAAGAGACCCAGTACTTC
>TRBV2|.|many|TRBJ1-2
CASSTTEAGGYTF
TGTGCCAGCAGTACCACAGAGGCGGGTGGCTACACCTTC
>TRBV11-1|.|.|TRBJ2-3
CASSLGRVFAGTQYF
TGTGCCAGCAGCTTAGGAAGGGTATTTGCAGGTACGCAGTATTTT
>TRBV9|TRBD1|.|TRBJ2-4
CASSVDGTGGFLQYF
TGTGCCAGCAGCGTAGATGGGACAGGGGGCTTTCTTCAGTACTTC
>TRBV6-2/TRBV6-3|TRBD1|many|TRBJ1-2
CASRKQGAFGYTF
TGTGCCAGCAGAAAACAGGGGGCGTTTGGCTACACCTTC